This T cell receptor (beta chain) derives from a study of blood T cell repertoires in COVID-19. V gave up 2 bases and J gave up 10 bases, with 9 bases separating them. This CDR3 has 13 residues. The germline V gene has CDR1 KGHSH and CDR2 LQKENI. Authors' data handling: Quantification of nucleated cells was approximated via reference gene primer amplification. The repertoire was sequenced with immunoSEQ multiplex PCR; TCRdb's copy has only in-frame clones and lacks some. The V and J calls and clone size were taken over from that table, and D and trimming were inferred from the DNA. In the table there are 400,000 to 550,000 clones, about 89% of which are singletons.

This clonotype was obtained from a woman aged 25 to 39 with acute or convalescent COVID-19. The chain uses TRBV18 and TRBJ1-6, with D perhaps TRBD1 (6 bases). The specimen sequenced was peripheral blood. The CDR3, as DNA: TGTGCCAGCTCACCAACAGGGAAATCACCCCTCCACTTT. Its translation: CASSPTGKSPLHF.